A single sample is the source of the 31 T cell receptor beta chains below, sequenced in a study of T-cell reconstitution after alpha-beta-depleted transplantation in children. Unique molecular identifiers were incorporated into the prepared TCRbeta library. In TCRdb, the PCR reads were re-called with MiXCR into one record per CDR3 protein. Among approximately 230,000 distinct CDR3 sequences, roughly 23% were seen once, and the ten largest hold about 2.6%. The sequenced sample was PBMCs, obtained before TCRalphabeta/CD19-depleted stem cell transplant. All receptors derive from a girl under 10 years old with Fanconi anemia, due to receive a stem cell transplant.

The gene calls are TRBV6-1 and TRBJ2-1; 8 nucleotides line up with TRBD2. Germline V gene data show CDR1 as MNHNS and CDR2 as SASEGT. V lost 7 bases to trimming and J lost 0 bases; unmatched junction nucleotides: 5. CDR3 length: 15 amino acids. In nucleotides, the CDR3 is TGTGCCAGCACAAGAAGCGGGAGCTCCTACAATGAGCAGTTCTTC. It is translated as CASTRSGSSYNEQFF.

The chain has TRBV6-5 and TRBJ2-7; D perhaps matches TRBD2 (7 bases). There are 15 residues in the CDR3. Deletions cut 1 base from V and 6 bases from J, with 16 bases between. Per germline, CDR1 MNHEY and CDR2 SVGAGI. The CDR3: CASSYFSGGASEQYF. The CDR3 nucleotides read TGTGCCAGCAGTTACTTCAGTGGGGGGGCCAGCGAGCAGTACTTC.

This clonotype was recorded at least ten times. The chain combines TRBV12-3 or TRBV12-4 with TRBJ2-1; 9 bases are a match to TRBD2. The trim removed 3 bases at V and 5 bases at J, leaving 8 bases unmatched. CDR3 length equals 16 residues. The DNA of the CDR3 is TGTGCCAGCAGTTTTAGGGTCCTAGCGGGGAACAATGAGCAGTTCTTC. Encoded protein: CASSFRVLAGNNEQFF.

This clonotype was seen many times. The junction departs from the called germline gene at one end, perhaps through a read error. The chain links TRBV29-1 to TRBJ1-1; D is ambiguous. Germline-derived CDR1 and CDR2 are SQVTM and ANQGSEA. The CDR3 is 12 amino acids. For the CDR3, the DNA is TGCAGCGTTGAAACCCTGAACGCTGAAGCTTTCTTT. It encodes CSVETLNAEAFF. The full variable domain, in which reference TRBV29-1 and TRBJ1-1 provide the parts outside the CDR3, is SAVISQKPSRDICQRGTSLTIQCQVDSQVTMMFWYRQQPGQSLTLIATANQGSEATYESGFVIDKFPISRPNLTFSTLTVSNMSPEDSSIYLCSVETLNAEAFFGQGTRLTVV.

At least ten counts were recorded for this clonotype. The V call is TRBV11-2, the J call TRBJ2-7, with D possibly TRBD2 on 5 matching bases. The V and J ends lost 4 bases and 2 bases respectively, with 12 bases between them. CDR1 and CDR2 from the germline V gene are SGHAT and FQNNGV. The CDR3 consists of 14 residues. CDR3 loop: CASSSSGIPYEQYF. DNA of the CDR3: TGTGCCAGCAGCTCCTCCGGGATTCCCTACGAGCAGTACTTC.

This clonotype was counted between two and nine times. The chain links TRBV5-1 to TRBJ2-2, with 13 bases matching TRBD2. Germline V gene sequence: CDR1 SGHRS, CDR2 YFSETQ. V lost 4 bases to trimming and J lost 0 bases; unmatched junction nucleotides: 9. The CDR3 extends over 19 amino acids. Here the CDR3 reads CASSPSGTSGTTNTGELFF. CDR3 coding DNA: TGCGCCAGCAGCCCTTCCGGGACTAGCGGGACTACGAACACCGGGGAGCTGTTTTTT.

This clonotype was picked up a small number of times. J is TRBJ2-7 and V is TRBV7-6; TRBD1 agrees at 12 bases. The ends lost 3 bases at V and 6 bases at J; junction bases unmatched: 3. Germline CDR1 is SGHVS and CDR2 is FNYEAQ. The CDR3 extends over 14 amino acids. CDR3 residues: CASSFAGQGAEQYF. In DNA, the CDR3 is TGTGCCAGCAGCTTTGCGGGACAGGGGGCCGAGCAGTACTTC. The variable domain in full, with the rest retrieved from reference TRBV7-6 and TRBJ2-7, is GAGVSQSPRYKVTKRGQDVALRCDPISGHVSLYWYRQALGQGPEFLTYFNYEAQQDKSGLPNDRFSAERPEGSISTLTIQRTEQRDSAMYRCASSFAGQGAEQYFGPGTRLTVT.

The sample holds many counts of this clonotype. The chain links TRBV12-3 or TRBV12-4 to TRBJ2-7; D is unresolved. CDR3 size: 15 residues. Trimming cost V 3 bases and J 4 bases, with 16 bases left between them. The CDR3 loop reads CASSLAEPSWYEQYF. Here the CDR3 DNA reads TGTGCCAGCAGTTTGGCGGAGCCCTCTTGGTACGAGCAGTACTTC.

This clonotype showed up just a few times. The CDR3 DNA follows: TGCGCCAGCAGCCTCAATTTGGGGGGCCACACATTCTTCAATGAGCAGTTCTTC. Encoded protein: CASSLNLGGHTFFNEQFF. The chain combines TRBV4-1 with TRBJ2-1; D is perhaps TRBD1 or TRBD2 (6 bases each). Germline-derived CDR1 and CDR2 are MGHRA and YSYEKL. The V end lost 4 bases, the J end lost 6 bases, and 25 bases lay between the germline ends. This CDR3 is built from 18 residues.

This chain links TRBV20-1 with TRBJ2-7, with 8 bases matching TRBD2. CDR1 is DFQATT, CDR2 SNEGSKA, per germline (reference sequence). V was clipped by 6 bases and J by 3 bases; unmatched bases: 10. The CDR3 loop spans 14 amino acids. CDR3: CSAPPGLVFYEQYF. The CDR3 DNA is TGCAGTGCCCCTCCGGGACTAGTTTTCTACGAGCAGTACTTC.

In its sample, this clonotype was seen a few times. The chain employs TRBV20-1 and TRBJ2-1; D is uncertain. Trimming left V 1 base short and J 4 bases short, with 5 bases between. CDR3 length: 12 residues. The germline V gene encodes CDR1 DFQATT and CDR2 SNEGSKA (reference sequence). CDR3 DNA sequence: TGCAGTGCTAGAGCGAGATACAATGAGCAGTTCTTC. Translation: CSARARYNEQFF.

The rearrangement joins TRBV28 to TRBJ1-5; 7 nucleotides line up with TRBD1. This CDR3 is built from 14 residues. Germline CDR1 reads MDHEN; CDR2 reads SYDVKM. Unmatched junction bases numbered 5, after V lost 6 bases and J lost 3 bases. CDR3 DNA: TGTGCCAGCAGACGGGACAGACCCAATCAGCCCCAGCATTTT. Its translation: CASRRDRPNQPQHF.

This clonotype was observed many times. The chain links TRBV6-1 to TRBJ1-2; no clear D gene. V dropped 9 bases and J dropped 8 bases, with 13 bases sitting between them. The germline V gene has CDR1 MNHNS and CDR2 SASEGT. CDR3 size: 11 residues. CDR3 residues: CASPGAGGYTF. CDR3 nucleotides: TGTGCCAGTCCAGGTGCGGGCGGCTACACCTTC.

The chain combines TRBV29-1 with TRBJ2-7, with 10 bases fitting TRBD2. CDR3 length: 15 residues. Trimming cost V 0 bases and J 6 bases; bases outside gene matches: 8. The germline V gene has CDR1 SQVTM and CDR2 ANQGSEA. In DNA, the CDR3 is TGCAGCGTTGAAGAGGGGGCTAGCGGGGGCGGCGAGCAGTACTTC. Its translation: CSVEEGASGGGEQYF.

This clonotype came up many times. This chain connects TRBV29-1 to TRBJ2-5; no reliable D call. The CDR3 contains 13 residues. Germline assignment: CDR1 SQVTM and CDR2 ANQGSEA. V was pared by 0 bases and J by 0 bases, with 5 bases between. The CDR3 DNA sequence: TGCAGCGTTGAAGAAGACAACCAAGAGACCCAGTACTTC. As protein: CSVEEDNQETQYF.

The J gene is TRBJ2-7, the V gene TRBV20-1; 12 bases are a match to TRBD2. The germline CDR1 and CDR2 sequences are DFQATT and SNEGSKA (reference sequence). V shed 6 bases and J 3 bases; nucleotides not matched to a gene: 9. The CDR3 runs 15 residues. CDR3 protein: CSAPLAGGGYYEQYF. CDR3 DNA sequence: TGCAGTGCGCCTCTAGCGGGAGGGGGATACTACGAGCAGTACTTC.

The table lists this clonotype with a few counts. The chain couples TRBV29-1 to TRBJ2-2; D is undetermined. The CDR3 runs to 14 residues. V was trimmed by 1 base and J by 3 bases, leaving 9 bases between them. Germline V CDR1 and CDR2: SQVTM, ANQGSEA. The CDR3 DNA follows: TGCAGCGTTGAAGGGTTGGTGGACACCGGGGAGCTGTTTTTT. This encodes CSVEGLVDTGELFF.

This clonotype was recorded many times. The chain employs TRBV12-3 or TRBV12-4 and TRBJ2-5; 9 bases are shared with TRBD1. CDR3 length: 15 residues. The J segment lost 6 bases and the V segment lost 5 bases, leaving 10 bases of the junction unmatched. CDR3 nucleotide sequence: TGTGCCAGCAGTAGCGGGACAGGGTTCCTACAGACCCAGTACTTC. It specifies CASSSGTGFLQTQYF.

The gene calls are TRBV10-2 and TRBJ2-7, with 10 bases aligning to TRBD2. Trimming removed 7 bases from V and 2 bases from J; junction bases left unmatched: 11. Germline lookup yields CDR1 WSHSY and CDR2 SAAADI. The CDR3 spans 16 residues. The CDR3 nucleotides are TGCGCCAGCACCGGGAACCTCCTAGCGGGGGCCTACGAGCAGTACTTC. It is translated as CASTGNLLAGAYEQYF.

The J gene is TRBJ2-1, the V gene TRBV4-1; possibly TRBD2 for D (6 bases). The V end was cut by 0 bases, the J end by 6 bases, with 9 bases between. The CDR3 covers 14 residues. Germline V CDR1 and CDR2: MGHRA, YSYEKL. The CDR3 DNA is TGCGCCAGCAGCCAAGAATACGGGGGCAATGAGCAGTTCTTC. It translates to CASSQEYGGNEQFF.

This clonotype appeared many times. The chain is built from TRBV5-1 and TRBJ1-6; unclear D gene. Germline-derived CDR1 and CDR2 are SGHRS and YFSETQ. CDR3 length equals 15 residues. V was cut by 0 bases and J by 2 bases, with 6 bases left in between. The CDR3: CASSLGTTYNSPLHF. The DNA of the CDR3 is TGCGCCAGCAGCTTGGGGACCACCTATAATTCACCCCTCCACTTT.

The chain joins TRBV7-3 to TRBJ1-1, with 9 bases matching TRBD1. Germline V gives CDR1 SGHTA, CDR2 FQGTGA. The J segment lost 7 bases and the V segment lost 4 bases, leaving 10 bases of the junction unmatched. The CDR3 is made up of 15 amino acids. The DNA of the CDR3 is TGTGCCAGCAGCTCCCCGGGACAGGGAAAGGGTGAAGCTTTCTTT. Amino acid sequence: CASSSPGQGKGEAFF.

The chain carries TRBV2 and TRBJ2-5; D is undetermined. The CDR3 totals 15 residues. Germline loops: CDR1 SNHLY, CDR2 FYNNEI. Trimming cost V 6 bases and J 0 bases, with 14 bases left between them. The CDR3 loop reads CASSVRPTYQETQYF. The CDR3 coding sequence is TGTGCCAGCAGCGTAAGACCTACGTACCAAGAGACCCAGTACTTC. The entire variable domain, with the rest obtained from reference TRBV2 and TRBJ2-5, is as follows: EPEVTQTPSHQVTQMGQEVILRCVPISNHLYFYWYRQILGQKVEFLVSFYNNEISEKSEIFDDQFSVERPDGSNFTLKIRSTKLEDSAMYFCASSVRPTYQETQYFGPGTRLLVL.

This clonotype was counted ten times or more. The CDR3 protein is CASKVRGASYEQYF. The DNA of the CDR3 is TGTGCCAGCAAAGTTCGGGGGGCTTCCTACGAGCAGTACTTC. The chain joins TRBV6-1 to TRBJ2-7; a weak D match, TRBD2 (7 bases). Germline-derived CDR1 and CDR2 are MNHNS and SASEGT. The V end lost 7 bases, the J end lost 1 base, and 14 bases lay between the germline ends. CDR3 length equals 14 residues.

This clonotype was counted between two and nine times. The V and J genes are TRBV29-1 and TRBJ1-2; a possible D gene is TRBD1 (5 bases). The CDR3 sequence is 11 residues long. CDR1 is SQVTM, CDR2 ANQGSEA, per germline. V lost 3 bases, J lost 6 bases, and 8 bases lay in between. The DNA for the CDR3 is TGCAGCGTTGATGGGGGGGATGGCTACACCTTC. It specifies CSVDGGDGYTF.

V usage is TRBV29-1 and J usage is TRBJ2-1; D ambiguous. This CDR3 region has 12 residues. CDR1 is SQVTM and CDR2 is ANQGSEA in the germline V gene. V was shortened by 3 bases and J by 12 bases, with 15 bases between the two germline ends. The CDR3 region is CSVDEFGVPQFF. DNA for the CDR3: TGCAGCGTTGACGAATTTGGGGTGCCGCAGTTCTTC.

Many counts were recorded for this clonotype. The genes are TRBV20-1 and TRBJ1-1; no firm D call. The germline V gene has CDR1 DFQATT and CDR2 SNEGSKA (reference sequence). This CDR3 contains 12 residues. Trimming removed 2 bases from V and 1 base from J, with 5 bases in between. The CDR3 is CSARQPNTEAFF. The CDR3, as DNA: TGCAGTGCTAGACAGCCGAACACTGAAGCTTTCTTT.

The chain has TRBV29-1 and TRBJ2-3; 9 bases align to TRBD2. The CDR3 is made up of 14 amino acids. Losses at the gene ends were 8 bases for V and 3 bases for J; bases not matched to a gene: 9. Germline CDR1 and CDR2: SQVTM and ANQGSEA. The CDR3 sequence: CSYHSGRFTDTQYF. In nucleotides, the CDR3 is TGCAGCTATCACAGCGGGAGGTTTACAGATACGCAGTATTTT.

In its sample, this clonotype was seen a few times. CDR3 loop: CSARQGAYEQYF. The CDR3 region has the DNA TGCAGTGCTAGACAGGGCGCGTACGAGCAGTACTTC. The chain links TRBV20-1 to TRBJ2-7; tentatively, D is TRBD1 (5 bases). Trimming removed 2 bases at V and 4 bases at J, with 9 bases between. This CDR3 is 12 amino acids long. Germline values: CDR1 DFQATT, CDR2 SNEGSKA (reference sequence).

This clonotype was counted ten times or more. The chain uses TRBV29-1 and TRBJ2-7, with TRBD1 as a possible D gene (6 bases). The CDR3 spans 14 residues. The V gene lost 1 base and the J gene lost 5 bases, with 15 bases spanning the gap. CDR1 and CDR2 from the germline V gene are SQVTM and ANQGSEA. The CDR3 region has the DNA TGCAGCGTTGAAGGGATCGGCAGGGGTCACGAGCAGTACTTC. Translating it yields CSVEGIGRGHEQYF.

This clonotype was seen repeatedly, ten times or more. The J gene is TRBJ2-7, the V gene TRBV5-5; possibly TRBD1 for D (5 bases). CDR1 is SGHKS, CDR2 YYEKEE, per germline (reference sequence). This CDR3 spans 14 amino acids. Trimming took 1 base from V and 5 from J, leaving 13 bases between them. The CDR3 here is CASSLPGLPNEQYF. DNA for the CDR3: TGTGCCAGCAGCTTGCCAGGGCTTCCGAACGAGCAGTACTTC. Drawing the rest from reference TRBV5-5 and TRBJ2-7, the complete variable domain is DAGVTQSPTHLIKTRGQQVTLRCSPISGHKSVSWYQQVLGQGPQFIFQYYEKEERGRGNFPDRFSARQFPNYSSELNVNALLLGDSALYLCASSLPGLPNEQYFGPGTRLTVT.